This note documents a single TCR beta chain sequence. Its antigen is unidentified. The source material, RNA transcripts, was used to amplify TCR beta CDR3 regions. The primer set for the first-round RT-PCR of the TCR CDR3 was HTBI. TCRdb fed the multiplex PCR reads into MiXCR, producing one record per CDR3 protein. The repertoire holds a few hundred thousand distinct CDR3 sequences, with less than 20% as singletons. The entry originates in a study of T cells in Graves' hyperthyroidism and ophthalmopathy. Study findings and constraints: The authors' 13 V-J model separated ophthalmopathy from stable hyperthyroidism. Most expanded thyroid clonotypes above 0.001 recurred in blood.

Germline CDR1 reads SQVTM; CDR2 reads ANQGSEA. Germline trimming cut 6 bases from V and 7 bases from J; bases unmatched to any gene: 14. The CDR3 covers 15 residues. Patients were excluded because of uncontrolled infection, other autoimmune disease, pregnancy or lactation. V usage is TRBV29-1 and J usage is TRBJ2-1, with 8 bases matching TRBD1. This TCR derives from a man younger than 35 with Graves' ophthalmopathy. Specimen: blood. CDR3 nucleotide sequence: TGCAGCGTGCTGAGGGGGCAGGGGGCCGCAAATGAGCAGTTCTTC. Translation gives CSVLRGQGAANEQFF.